The rows below give T cell receptor beta chains drawn from one sample of a study of post-analysis software for immune sequencing data. TCRdb reprocessed the PCR reads via MiXCR and lists one record per CDR3 protein. The sample contains more than 500,000 distinct CDR3 sequences, 34% of which appear only once. Sequenced sample: blood. These receptors all stem from a girl aged 2-17 years with multiple sclerosis. The CDR3 runs from the conserved cysteine through the conserved F or W. D genes are given only for firm matches. Only part of the rows carry a size: once, few, many, or a class if the clone is expanded.

CDR3aa | CDR3nt | j_gene | d_gene | v_gene | abundance
CASSPRRGQPQHF | TGTGCCAGCAGCCCGAGACGGGGTCAGCCCCAGCATTTT | TRBJ1-5 | . | TRBV5-6 | few
CASRPSGGPTDTQYF | TGTGCCAGCAGGCCCAGCGGGGGGCCCACAGATACGCAGTATTTT | TRBJ2-3 | TRBD2 | TRBV6-2/TRBV6-3 | few
CASSVVPGGIGSTEAFF | TGTGCCAGCAGCGTAGTGCCAGGGGGTATTGGGAGCACTGAAGCTTTCTTT | TRBJ1-1 | TRBD1 | TRBV9 | .
CSARDPRAGSSYNEQFF | TGCAGTGCTAGAGACCCTCGGGCAGGAAGCTCCTACAATGAGCAGTTCTTC | TRBJ2-1 | . | TRBV20-1 | few
CASSPTGTGVLFREQYF | TGTGCCAGCAGTCCAACCGGGACAGGGGTTTTGTTTCGCGAGCAGTACTTC | TRBJ2-7 | TRBD1 | TRBV7-2 | few
CASSPSAHLAFF | TGTGCCAGCAGCCCCAGTGCTCATCTGGCTTTCTTT | TRBJ1-1 | . | TRBV7-3 | .
CSVERRQGRTNYGYTF | TGCAGCGTTGAACGCCGACAGGGAAGGACGAACTATGGCTACACCTTC | TRBJ1-2 | TRBD1 | TRBV29-1 | few
CASSLAGTDAQYF | TGCGCCAGCAGCTTGGCCGGCACAGATGCGCAGTATTTT | TRBJ2-3 | . | TRBV5-1 | .
CASIRNRNYGYTF | TGTGCCAGCATTAGGAACAGGAACTATGGCTACACCTTC | TRBJ1-2 | . | TRBV28 | .
CASTTGPGVHYEQFF | TGTGCCAGCACAACTGGGCCGGGGGTTCATTACGAGCAGTTCTTC | TRBJ2-1 | . | TRBV27 | .
CASSSPRGPTEAFF | TGTGCCAGCAGCTCCCCCAGGGGGCCCACTGAAGCTTTCTTT | TRBJ1-1 | TRBD1 | TRBV7-9 | .
CASSRTRTRSGANVLTF | TGTGCCAGCAGCAGGACTAGGACCCGATCTGGGGCCAACGTCCTGACTTTC | TRBJ2-6 | TRBD2 | TRBV7-9 | .
CTSSQEDSQPQHF | TGTACCAGCAGTCAGGAAGACAGTCAGCCCCAGCATTTT | TRBJ1-5 | . | TRBV2 | .
CSAGTGKGSGYTF | TGCAGTGCTGGAACAGGGAAAGGATCTGGCTACACCTTC | TRBJ1-2 | . | TRBV20-1 | .
CASSSTIGGEQFF | TGTGCCAGCAGCTCTACCATAGGGGGCGAGCAGTTCTTC | TRBJ2-1 | TRBD1 | TRBV14 | .
CASSLVAGLLNEQFF | TGTGCCAGCAGCTTAGTAGCAGGGTTATTAAATGAGCAGTTCTTC | TRBJ2-1 | . | TRBV7-2 | few
CASSSMGQGAVDTQYF | TGCGCCAGCAGCTCAATGGGACAGGGGGCTGTCGATACGCAGTATTTT | TRBJ2-3 | TRBD1 | TRBV5-1 | few